This T cell receptor beta chain comes out of a study of shared clonotypes between healthy human individuals. The repertoire was sequenced with immunoSEQ multiplex PCR; TCRdb's copy has only in-frame clones and lacks some. In the table there are around 600,000 clones, 95% to 98% of which are singletons. Naive CD8 cells lacked CD45RO and underwent positive selection for CCR7, leaving out terminally differentiated effector memory CD45RA+ cells. V lost 2 bases and J lost 1; bases outside the gene matches: 3. Germline loops: CDR1 KGHSH, CDR2 LQKENI. The CDR3 runs 16 residues. Sequenced input: naive CD8+ T cells sorted from blood. The rearrangement joins TRBV18 to TRBJ2-1, with TRBD1 matching 9 bases. This receptor was identified in a man under 40 in good health. Here the CDR3 DNA reads TGTGCCAGCTCACCAACACAGGGGGCATCCTACAATGAGCAGTTCTTC. Translated, it gives CASSPTQGASYNEQFF.